This paragraph covers one T cell receptor (beta chain) sequence. The CDR3 consists of 13 residues. Germline-derived CDR1 and CDR2 are SEHNR and FQNEAQ (reference sequence). Trimming cost V 5 bases and J 5 bases, with 13 bases left between them. This specimen belongs to a study of cytomegalovirus exposure and HLA in healthy donors. Both 60 Vbeta primers and 13 Jbeta primers went into the PCR. Some clones are missing from TCRdb's copy, which holds only in-frame ones; the method was immunoSEQ multiplex PCR. The sample holds about 150,000 clones; just over 65% are singletons and the top ten take over 5%. The clonotype originates from an older woman in good health and CMV-seronegative. The rearrangement links TRBV7-9 to TRBJ2-7; tentative D call: TRBD2 (5 bases). The sequencing input was PBMCs. The CDR3 nucleotides are TGTGCCAGCAGCGTTCAACTAGTCCACGAGCAGTACTTC. It yields the protein CASSVQLVHEQYF.